This is a list of T cell receptor beta chains from one sample in a study of ipilimumab plus nivolumab after autologous stem cell transplantation. TCRdb's copy holds only in-frame clones and misses some; the assay was immunoSEQ multiplex PCR. The data show about 83,000 clones, with 83% seen just once and about 2.2% held by the top ten. The source material was PBMCs, sampled in a trial of ipilimumab plus nivolumab as post-transplant consolidation. Every receptor here comes from a male donor with diffuse large B-cell lymphoma. CDR3s include the opening cysteine and the closing phenylalanine or tryptophan. The order of the fields is clone size, V gene, J gene, D gene, CDR3 protein, CDR3 DNA. A D gene is named only where the DNA matches it firmly. Some rows have no size entry. The others give once, few or many, or a class for an expanded clone.

clone_size: -; v_call: TRBV7-9; j_call: TRBJ2-5; d_call: -; cdr3_aa: CASSLAASGTQYF; cdr3_nt: TGTGCCAGCAGCTTAGCGGCCTCAGGGACCCAGTACTTC
clone_size: -; v_call: TRBV5-3; j_call: TRBJ1-6; d_call: -; cdr3_aa: CARSLEASSPLHF; cdr3_nt: TGTGCCAGAAGCTTGGAGGCCAGTTCACCCCTCCACTTT
clone_size: -; v_call: TRBV27; j_call: TRBJ2-1; d_call: -; cdr3_aa: CASSLRGTVINNEQFF; cdr3_nt: TGTGCCAGCAGTTTGCGGGGGACAGTGATAAACAATGAGCAGTTCTTC
clone_size: -; v_call: TRBV18; j_call: TRBJ1-6; d_call: -; cdr3_aa: CASQGNYNSPLHF; cdr3_nt: TGTGCCAGTCAGGGCAACTATAATTCACCCCTCCACTTT
clone_size: -; v_call: TRBV11-3; j_call: TRBJ2-1; d_call: -; cdr3_aa: CASSLRGTAYNEQFF; cdr3_nt: TGTGCCAGCAGTTTAAGGGGGACCGCATACAATGAGCAGTTCTTC
clone_size: -; v_call: TRBV30; j_call: TRBJ2-5; d_call: -; cdr3_aa: CAWSVGGETQYF; cdr3_nt: TGTGCCTGGAGTGTCGGCGGGGAGACCCAGTACTTC
clone_size: -; v_call: TRBV6-1; j_call: TRBJ2-7; d_call: -; cdr3_aa: CANRGPSPHEQYF; cdr3_nt: TGTGCCAACCGGGGCCCCAGTCCCCACGAGCAGTACTTC
clone_size: -; v_call: TRBV6-5; j_call: TRBJ1-3; d_call: -; cdr3_aa: CASRRGAGNTIYF; cdr3_nt: TGTGCCAGCAGGAGGGGAGCTGGAAACACCATATATTTT
clone_size: few; v_call: TRBV11-3; j_call: TRBJ2-3; d_call: -; cdr3_aa: CASSPGSARSQYF; cdr3_nt: TGTGCCAGCAGCCCCGGTAGTGCTAGGTCGCAGTATTTT
clone_size: -; v_call: TRBV5-1; j_call: TRBJ1-1; d_call: -; cdr3_aa: CASSLSISNPFSFTEAFF; cdr3_nt: TGCGCCAGCAGCTTGAGTATCAGCAACCCCTTTTCGTTCACTGAAGCTTTCTTT
clone_size: -; v_call: TRBV4-1; j_call: TRBJ1-3; d_call: -; cdr3_aa: CASSEAILPNTIYF; cdr3_nt: TGCGCCAGCAGCGAAGCGATCCTCCCGAACACCATATATTTT
clone_size: -; v_call: TRBV6-1; j_call: TRBJ2-1; d_call: -; cdr3_aa: CASSVVGSYNEQFF; cdr3_nt: TGTGCCAGCAGTGTCGTTGGCTCCTACAATGAGCAGTTCTTC
clone_size: -; v_call: TRBV7-2; j_call: TRBJ1-1; d_call: -; cdr3_aa: CASSSGRNTEAFF; cdr3_nt: TGTGCCAGCAGCTCTGGACGGAACACTGAAGCTTTCTTT
clone_size: -; v_call: TRBV28; j_call: TRBJ1-6; d_call: -; cdr3_aa: CASSFGGRNSPLHF; cdr3_nt: TGTGCCAGCAGTTTCGGGGGACGTAATTCACCCCTCCACTTT
clone_size: -; v_call: TRBV9; j_call: TRBJ2-5; d_call: -; cdr3_aa: CASSVQSGLREETQYF; cdr3_nt: TGTGCCAGCAGCGTACAATCAGGTCTAAGGGAAGAGACCCAGTACTTC
clone_size: once; v_call: TRBV6-6; j_call: TRBJ1-4; d_call: TRBD1; cdr3_aa: CASSPGQGGGNEKLFF; cdr3_nt: TGTGCCAGCAGTCCTGGACAGGGCGGGGGTAATGAAAAACTGTTTTTT
clone_size: -; v_call: TRBV7-2; j_call: TRBJ2-1; d_call: -; cdr3_aa: CASSPLGGRYNEQFF; cdr3_nt: TGTGCCAGCAGCCCGCTGGGGGGGCGATACAATGAGCAGTTCTTC
clone_size: -; v_call: TRBV29-1; j_call: TRBJ2-2; d_call: -; cdr3_aa: CSARGTVNTGELFF; cdr3_nt: TGCAGCGCTCGGGGGACAGTGAACACCGGGGAGCTGTTTTTT
clone_size: -; v_call: TRBV5-4; j_call: TRBJ1-1; d_call: -; cdr3_aa: CASSLVGPTSGVAFF; cdr3_nt: TGTGCCAGCAGCTTGGTGGGTCCAACAAGTGGGGTAGCTTTCTTT
clone_size: -; v_call: TRBV6-5; j_call: TRBJ1-6; d_call: -; cdr3_aa: CASSYGDIDNSPLHF; cdr3_nt: TGTGCCAGCAGTTATGGGGACATAGATAATTCACCCCTCCACTTT
clone_size: -; v_call: TRBV5-1; j_call: TRBJ2-3; d_call: TRBD2; cdr3_aa: CASSLGTSGDPDTQYF; cdr3_nt: TGCGCCAGCAGCTTGGGGACTAGCGGGGACCCAGATACGCAGTATTTT
clone_size: -; v_call: TRBV7-8; j_call: TRBJ1-2; d_call: TRBD1; cdr3_aa: CASSLETGPNGYTF; cdr3_nt: TGTGCCAGCAGCTTAGAGACAGGGCCGAATGGCTACACCTTC
clone_size: -; v_call: TRBV7-8; j_call: TRBJ2-2; d_call: -; cdr3_aa: CASGPGGPGELFF; cdr3_nt: TGTGCCAGCGGCCCCGGGGGGCCCGGGGAGCTGTTTTTT
clone_size: -; v_call: TRBV11-2; j_call: TRBJ1-1; d_call: -; cdr3_aa: CASSVTGGVNTEAFF; cdr3_nt: TGTGCCAGCAGCGTTACGGGGGGCGTGAACACTGAAGCTTTCTTT
clone_size: -; v_call: TRBV5-6; j_call: TRBJ1-2; d_call: -; cdr3_aa: CASRSGRVSGYTF; cdr3_nt: TGTGCCAGCAGATCGGGCAGGGTCAGTGGCTACACCTTC
clone_size: -; v_call: TRBV2; j_call: TRBJ2-1; d_call: -; cdr3_aa: CASRPQGDEQFF; cdr3_nt: TGTGCCAGCAGACCACAGGGCGATGAGCAGTTCTTC
clone_size: once; v_call: TRBV15; j_call: TRBJ2-1; d_call: -; cdr3_aa: CATSTITGNNEQFF; cdr3_nt: TGTGCCACCAGCACAATAACTGGGAACAATGAGCAGTTCTTC
clone_size: -; v_call: TRBV4-1; j_call: TRBJ1-5; d_call: -; cdr3_aa: CASSQGTVAGGQPQHF; cdr3_nt: TGCGCCAGCAGCCAAGGGACTGTTGCGGGGGGACAGCCCCAGCATTTT
clone_size: -; v_call: TRBV5-6; j_call: TRBJ1-3; d_call: -; cdr3_aa: CASSLVYSGNTIYF; cdr3_nt: TGTGCCAGCAGCTTGGTTTACTCTGGAAACACCATATATTTT
clone_size: -; v_call: TRBV7-7; j_call: TRBJ1-5; d_call: -; cdr3_aa: CASSLNEDQPQHF; cdr3_nt: TGTGCCAGCAGCTTAAACGAGGATCAGCCCCAGCATTTT
clone_size: -; v_call: TRBV19; j_call: TRBJ1-2; d_call: -; cdr3_aa: CASRGRGGNYGYTF; cdr3_nt: TGTGCCAGTAGGGGCCGAGGGGGAAACTATGGCTACACCTTC
clone_size: -; v_call: TRBV7-2; j_call: TRBJ2-5; d_call: -; cdr3_aa: CASSPQGGGRETQYF; cdr3_nt: TGTGCCAGCAGCCCTCAGGGTGGGGGCCGGGAGACCCAGTACTTC
clone_size: -; v_call: TRBV6-5; j_call: TRBJ2-1; d_call: -; cdr3_aa: CASTPTSSAYNEQFF; cdr3_nt: TGTGCCAGCACTCCAACGTCCTCCGCCTACAATGAGCAGTTCTTC
clone_size: -; v_call: TRBV5-1; j_call: TRBJ1-4; d_call: TRBD1; cdr3_aa: CASSFRDRIGQDNEKLFF; cdr3_nt: TGCGCCAGCAGTTTCCGGGACAGGATAGGTCAGGATAATGAAAAACTGTTTTTT
clone_size: once; v_call: TRBV5-1; j_call: TRBJ1-1; d_call: -; cdr3_aa: CASSLAASRKAFF; cdr3_nt: TGCGCCAGCAGCTTAGCGGCTAGTAGAAAAGCTTTCTTT
clone_size: -; v_call: TRBV5-1; j_call: TRBJ2-2; d_call: -; cdr3_aa: CASSLVGVMTGELFF; cdr3_nt: TGCGCCAGCAGCTTGGTCGGGGTGATGACCGGGGAGCTGTTTTTT
clone_size: -; v_call: TRBV4-2; j_call: TRBJ1-3; d_call: -; cdr3_aa: CASSQDGAGLRSGNTIYF; cdr3_nt: TGTGCCAGCAGCCAAGATGGGGCAGGGCTGAGGTCTGGAAACACCATATATTTT
clone_size: -; v_call: TRBV6-1; j_call: TRBJ2-5; d_call: -; cdr3_aa: CASSEQTSYQETQYF; cdr3_nt: TGTGCCAGCAGTGAACAGACTTCTTACCAAGAGACCCAGTACTTC
clone_size: -; v_call: TRBV13; j_call: TRBJ2-3; d_call: -; cdr3_aa: CASSLTKTDTQYF; cdr3_nt: TGTGCCAGCAGCTTAACGAAGACAGATACGCAGTATTTT
clone_size: -; v_call: TRBV2; j_call: TRBJ2-5; d_call: TRBD1; cdr3_aa: CASSTGTDQETQYF; cdr3_nt: TGTGCCAGCAGCACCGGGACAGACCAAGAGACCCAGTACTTC
clone_size: -; v_call: TRBV10-3; j_call: TRBJ1-5; d_call: -; cdr3_aa: CASKGEGHNQPQHF; cdr3_nt: TGTGCCTCCAAGGGGGAGGGGCACAATCAGCCCCAGCATTTT
clone_size: -; v_call: TRBV19; j_call: TRBJ1-3; d_call: -; cdr3_aa: CASRTGGNTIYF; cdr3_nt: TGTGCCAGTAGGACAGGCGGAAACACCATATATTTT
clone_size: -; v_call: TRBV19; j_call: TRBJ1-4; d_call: TRBD1; cdr3_aa: CASCRGRESNEKLFF; cdr3_nt: TGTGCCAGTTGCAGGGGGCGAGAGTCTAATGAAAAACTGTTTTTT
clone_size: -; v_call: TRBV6-5; j_call: TRBJ1-2; d_call: -; cdr3_aa: CASRRQEITYGYTF; cdr3_nt: TGTGCCAGCAGGCGACAGGAGATAACCTATGGCTACACCTTC
clone_size: -; v_call: TRBV5-1; j_call: TRBJ2-7; d_call: -; cdr3_aa: CASSAQPGQAYEQYF; cdr3_nt: TGCGCCAGCAGCGCGCAACCGGGACAAGCCTACGAGCAGTACTTC
clone_size: -; v_call: TRBV5-1; j_call: TRBJ1-1; d_call: TRBD1; cdr3_aa: CASSLVAGGTEAFF; cdr3_nt: TGCGCCAGCAGCTTGGTTGCAGGGGGGACTGAAGCTTTCTTT
clone_size: -; v_call: TRBV5-1; j_call: TRBJ2-7; d_call: TRBD1; cdr3_aa: CASSPRQGVTYEQYF; cdr3_nt: TGCGCCAGCAGCCCTAGACAGGGGGTGACCTACGAGCAGTACTTC
clone_size: -; v_call: TRBV5-6; j_call: TRBJ1-2; d_call: -; cdr3_aa: CASSFSQLGGYTF; cdr3_nt: TGTGCCAGCAGCTTTTCACAGCTAGGTGGCTACACCTTC
clone_size: -; v_call: TRBV7-6; j_call: TRBJ1-4; d_call: -; cdr3_aa: CASSLRNEALEKLFF; cdr3_nt: TGTGCCAGCAGCTTAAGGAACGAGGCGCTGGAAAAACTGTTTTTT